The T cell receptor (beta chain) described here comes from a study of beta chain features in type 1 diabetes. Study-wide points: Within each of all four CD4+ subsets, Type 1 diabetes patients had TCRB CDR3s that were moderately but significantly shorter. PCR might preferentially amplify shorter templates, equally in patients and controls. Insertions were fewer and deletions more numerous at VDJ junctions in type 1 diabetes patients.

With respect to this clone: What it binds is unknown.

Expressed TCRB transcripts got sequenced, as all isolated RNA was reverse transcribed. Assay used: immunoSEQ multiplex PCR; TCRdb lists only in-frame clones, some missing. The data contain around 44,000 clones, approximately 70% of them singletons. One heparinised draw of blood, averaging around 100 mL, came from each donor. The authors sorted CD4+ naive, central memory, regulatory and stem cell-like memory cells via CD45RO/CCR7/CD25/CD127/CD95/CD27. The germline gives CDR1 MGHDK, CDR2 SYGVNS. The V gene lost 6 bases and the J gene lost 8 bases, with 10 bases spanning the gap. The CDR3 is 11 residues long.

The origin of this receptor is a young woman with type 1 diabetes. Sequenced input: Tregs from blood. The chain couples TRBV25-1 to TRBJ1-2; a possible D gene is TRBD1 (6 bases). CDR3 in DNA: TGTGCCAGCAGGGACAGTGGCGGCTACACCTTC. This sequence encodes CASRDSGGYTF.